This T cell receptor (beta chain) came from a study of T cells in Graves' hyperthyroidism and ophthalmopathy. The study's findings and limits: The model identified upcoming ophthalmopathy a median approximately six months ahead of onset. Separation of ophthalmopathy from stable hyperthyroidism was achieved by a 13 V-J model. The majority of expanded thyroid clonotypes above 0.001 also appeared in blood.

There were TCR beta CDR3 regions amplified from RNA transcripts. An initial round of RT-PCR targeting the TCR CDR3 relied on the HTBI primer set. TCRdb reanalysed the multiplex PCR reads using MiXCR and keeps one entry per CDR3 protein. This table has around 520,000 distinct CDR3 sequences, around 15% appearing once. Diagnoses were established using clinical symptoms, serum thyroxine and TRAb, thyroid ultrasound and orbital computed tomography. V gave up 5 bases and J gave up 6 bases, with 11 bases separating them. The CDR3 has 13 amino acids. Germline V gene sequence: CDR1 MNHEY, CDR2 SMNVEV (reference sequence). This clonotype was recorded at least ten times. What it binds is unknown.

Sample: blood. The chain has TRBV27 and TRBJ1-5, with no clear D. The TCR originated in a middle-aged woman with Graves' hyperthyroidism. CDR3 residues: CASSTVAGQPQHF. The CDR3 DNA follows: TGTGCCAGCAGTACCGTGGCGGGTCAGCCCCAGCATTTT.